This T cell receptor beta chain was sequenced for a study of T cells in women clearing cervical HPV infection. Study overall: For cases, blood was sampled a median about 160 days after lesion detection, interquartile range about 90 to 210 days. The study, taken as a whole, reports: CIN3+ cases had significantly higher TCR richness than controls; evenness did not differ.

Profiling relied on immunoSEQ multiplex PCR, and the TCRdb table lists in-frame clones only, not all of them. The listing records around 20,000 clones. The length of the CDR3 is 15 residues. Germline-derived CDR1 and CDR2 are SGHRS and YFSETQ. V lost 1 base, J lost 8 bases, and 13 bases lay in between. As to this clone: Its specificity is not known. The observed sequence ends 3 residues before the CDR3 terminus, with the missing tail filled in from the germline J gene.

What was sequenced was blood buffy coat. The chain employs TRBV5-1 and TRBJ1-6, with TRBD1 as a possible D gene (6 bases). The sequence derives from a woman aged 18 to 75 with a cervical HPV16 infection that either progressed to CIN3+ or cleared (not recorded which). CDR3 bases read: TGCGCCAGCAGCTTGACCCAATCAGGGGATTCACCC. This translates into CASSLTQSGDSP. The entire CDR3 protein is CASSLTQSGDSPLHF.